This T cell receptor beta chain emerged from a study of cytomegalovirus exposure and HLA in healthy donors. Study details: The approximately 100 million unique TCR beta sequences, from 150 million to 200 million T cells, were found by an earlier analysis.

The PCR made use of 60 Vbeta and 13 Jbeta primers. Authors' methods: In a later analysis, about 11 million of approximately 80 million unique beta chains occurred in at least two donors. Profiled with immunoSEQ multiplex PCR; TCRdb holds only in-frame clones, not every one. Clone size and V and J calls were adopted from that table, with D and trimming inferred from the DNA. The sample lists 50,000 to 60,000 clones; around 82% were seen once. The length of the CDR3 is 14 residues. With V trimmed by 1 base and J by 1 base, 1 base remained unmatched. Germline V lookup: CDR1 SEHNR, CDR2 FQNEAQ (reference sequence).

The sequenced material came from PBMCs. The chain uses TRBV7-9 and TRBJ2-7; 7 nucleotides match TRBD2. The TCR comes from a female donor in good health and CMV-seronegative. The CDR3 region is CASSLGGGSYEQYF. In DNA, the CDR3 is TGTGCCAGCAGCTTAGGGGGGGGGTCCTACGAGCAGTACTTC.